These 27 T cell receptor beta chains originate from one sample sequenced in a study of OX40 agonist ivuxolimab in advanced cancers. TCRdb's table, derived via immunoSEQ multiplex PCR, lists solely in-frame clones and lacks some. The repertoire holds about 10,000 clones, 80% to 85% seen once, with more than 9% in the top ten. The sequenced sample was CD4+ or CD8+ T cells sorted from blood, obtained in a trial of the OX40 agonist ivuxolimab. These receptors all come from an adult with an advanced solid tumor such as melanoma, head and neck, liver or kidney cancer.

The chain carries TRBV7-9 and TRBJ2-1, with a tentative D call TRBD2 (5 bases). The CDR3 is 15 residues long. Per the germline V gene, CDR1 is SEHNR and CDR2 is FQNEAQ (reference sequence). V was trimmed by 5 bases and J by 3 bases, leaving 14 bases between them. As DNA, the CDR3 is TGTGCCAGCAGCGAAGCTTTAGCGCTCTACAATGAGCAGTTCTTC. Translated: CASSEALALYNEQFF.

This chain links TRBV5-6 with TRBJ2-5, with D tentatively TRBD2 (6 bases). The J call may not be correct, given that the DNA end is closer to TRBJ2-7. Germline CDR1 SGHDT, CDR2 YYEEEE. The CDR3 contains 15 residues. The CDR3 is CASSLAGEVAYEQYF. CDR3 DNA sequence: TGTGCCAGCAGCTTGGCGGGAGAAGTGGCCTACGAGCAGTACTTC.

This clone has only a few counts. V usage is TRBV9 and J usage is TRBJ2-1; D remains ambiguous. In germline, CDR1 is SGDLS, CDR2 YYNGEE. The CDR3 extends over 15 amino acids. V lost 3 bases and J lost 3, with 13 bases in between. The DNA of the CDR3 is TGTGCCAGCAGCGCGTTCGGTAGCAGCTACAATGAGCAGTTCTTC. Protein: CASSAFGSSYNEQFF.

This clone turned up a few times. The rearrangement uses TRBV5-4 and TRBJ2-1; 8 positions agree with TRBD2. Germline assignment: CDR1 SGHNT and CDR2 YYREEE (reference sequence). With 1 base clipped from V and 4 bases from J, the junction kept 1 base outside the gene matches. This CDR3 comprises 14 residues. CDR3 nucleotides: TGTGCCAGCAGCTTGACTAGCGGATACAATGAGCAGTTCTTC. This encodes CASSLTSGYNEQFF.

The J gene is TRBJ2-6, the V gene TRBV27; D call uncertain. CDR1 is MNHEY, CDR2 SMNVEV, per germline (reference sequence). The V end was cut by 6 bases, the J end by 1 base, with 10 bases between. The CDR3 is made up of 15 amino acids. The CDR3 sequence: CASRLWASGANVLTF. The CDR3 DNA reads as TGTGCCAGCAGACTATGGGCTTCTGGGGCCAACGTCCTGACTTTC.

This clone is labeled medium-sized. This chain joins TRBV9 and TRBJ1-2; 8 bases line up with TRBD1. Germline V gene lookup returns CDR1 SGDLS and CDR2 YYNGEE. CDR3 size: 13 residues. V lost 4 bases and J lost 4; bases outside the gene matches: 3. CDR3 amino acids: CASSMGQAYGYTF. CDR3 nucleotides: TGTGCCAGCAGCATGGGACAGGCCTATGGCTACACCTTC.

The V call is TRBV5-4, the J call TRBJ2-5; D is uncertain. Per germline, CDR1 SGHNT and CDR2 YYREEE (reference sequence). The ends were cut back, 4 bases at V and 4 bases at J, with 8 bases in the middle. This CDR3 is 12 amino acids long. The CDR3, as DNA: TGTGCCAGCAGCCCCCCCGGAGAGACCCAGTACTTC. It yields the protein CASSPPGETQYF.

For the CDR3, the DNA is TGTGCCAGCAGCCCCCTTGGATCGATTTCCGCCAATGAGCAGTTCTTC. Amino acid sequence: CASSPLGSISANEQFF. This chain connects TRBV11-3 to TRBJ2-1; D ambiguous. Germline V gene data show CDR1 as SGHNT and CDR2 as YENEEA. The CDR3 is made up of 16 amino acids. Trimming pared 5 bases from V and 6 bases from J, leaving 20 bases between.

V is TRBV27 and J is TRBJ2-7; 7 positions agree with TRBD2. Trimming cost V 5 bases and J 4 bases; bases outside gene matches: 11. The germline V gene encodes CDR1 MNHEY and CDR2 SMNVEV (reference sequence). The CDR3 is 15 residues long. DNA of the CDR3: TGTGCCAGCAGTGCTGCGGCGGCGGGAGTTTACGAGCAGTACTTC. Translating it yields CASSAAAAGVYEQYF.

This clone was observed once. The CDR3 region has the DNA TGTGCCAGCAGCTCCCCGGGGAGCAATGAGCAGTTCTTC. It yields the protein CASSSPGSNEQFF. J is TRBJ2-1 and V is TRBV5-4; a weak D match, TRBD2 (5 bases). The CDR3 sequence is 13 residues long. Germline V gene data show CDR1 as SGHNT and CDR2 as YYREEE (reference sequence). Trimming pared 3 bases from V and 6 bases from J, leaving 10 bases between.

The chain recombines TRBV30 with TRBJ2-3; tentatively, D is TRBD2 (7 bases). The CDR3 is 15 amino acids. The V gene's germline CDR1 is GTSNPN and CDR2 SVGIG (reference sequence). Trimming left V 4 bases short and J 0 bases short, with 14 bases between. This chain's CDR3 is CAWTSGGASTDTQYF. For the CDR3, the DNA is TGTGCCTGGACCTCTGGGGGGGCAAGCACAGATACGCAGTATTTT. Full variable domain (missing parts from reference TRBV30 and TRBJ2-3): SQTIHQWPATLVQPVGSPLSLECTVEGTSNPNLYWYRQAAGRGLQLLFYSVGIGQISSEVPQNLSASRPQDRQFILSSKKLLLSDSGFYLCAWTSGGASTDTQYFGPGTRLTVL.

This sequence joins TRBV9 and TRBJ1-4; the D is unclear. The CDR3 length is 16 residues. The V gene lost 2 bases and the J gene lost 0 bases, with 11 bases spanning the gap. Germline V CDR1 and CDR2: SGDLS, YYNGEE. The CDR3 loop is CASSVRSSATNEKLFF. CDR3 DNA: TGTGCCAGCAGCGTGCGGTCATCGGCAACTAATGAAAAACTGTTTTTT.

The gene calls are TRBV15 and TRBJ2-3, with D possibly TRBD2 on 5 matching bases. Germline V lookup: CDR1 LNHNV, CDR2 YYDKDF (reference sequence). The CDR3 sequence is 15 residues long. V lost 2 bases, J lost 2 bases, and 11 bases lay in between. The CDR3 is CATSRTRSPTDTQYF. The DNA for the CDR3 is TGTGCCACCAGCAGAACTAGGTCCCCCACAGATACGCAGTATTTT.

This chain connects TRBV28 to TRBJ2-5, with 7 nucleotides matching TRBD1. This CDR3 is 14 amino acids long. The V and J ends lost 5 bases and 1 base, in that order; junction bases with no gene match: 4. CDR1 and CDR2 (germline): MDHEN, SYDVKM. CDR3 sequence reads: CASSRTGPQETQYF. CDR3 nucleotides: TGTGCCAGCAGTCGGACAGGCCCCCAAGAGACCCAGTACTTC.

The chain carries TRBV27 and TRBJ2-3; D gene uncertain. Deletions cut 8 bases from V and 0 bases from J, with 12 bases between. Per germline, CDR1 MNHEY and CDR2 SMNVEV (reference sequence). The CDR3 covers 14 residues. Here the CDR3 DNA reads TGTGCCAGCGGGGTGAGCGAGAGCACAGATACGCAGTATTTT. Translating it yields CASGVSESTDTQYF.

A word on this clone: At one of its ends the junction is not consistent with the germline gene, which may arise from a read error. The chain couples TRBV7-7 to TRBJ2-3, with 9 nucleotides matching TRBD2. Germline V gene data show CDR1 as SSHAT and CDR2 as FNYEAQ (reference sequence). CDR3 length equals 15 residues. The CDR3: CASSSGTSHTDTQYF. The CDR3 DNA reads TGTGCTAGCAGCTCCGGGACTAGCCACACAGATACGCAGTATTTT.

In this sample, this clone turned up a few times. The V gene is TRBV5-4, the J gene TRBJ1-1; perhaps TRBD1 as D (6 bases). Per germline, CDR1 SGHNT and CDR2 YYREEE (reference sequence). V shed 3 bases and J shed 8 bases, with 11 bases lying between them. The CDR3 length is 12 residues. The CDR3 bases are TGTGCCAGCAGCTACGGACAGACCGAAGCTTTCTTT. Translating it yields CASSYGQTEAFF.

V is TRBV4-1 and J is TRBJ2-7; 7 nucleotides line up with TRBD2. The CDR3 length is 13 residues. CDR1 and CDR2 (germline): MGHRA, YSYEKL. Losses at the gene ends were 1 base for V and 3 bases for J; bases not matched to a gene: 0. The CDR3 here is CASSQGGGYEQYF. The CDR3, as DNA: TGCGCCAGCAGCCAAGGGGGGGGCTACGAGCAGTACTTC.

With respect to this clone: Other DNA sequences in this specimen translate into the identical CDR3. J is TRBJ2-7 and V is TRBV11-2; D not certain. Per the germline V gene, CDR1 is SGHAT and CDR2 is FQNNGV. The ends were cut back, 4 bases at V and 2 bases at J, with 9 bases in the middle. This CDR3 contains 13 residues. The CDR3 region is CASSSDPTYEQYF. Written as DNA, the CDR3 is TGTGCCAGCAGCTCGGACCCGACCTACGAGCAGTACTTC.

This chain joins TRBV7-6 and TRBJ2-7; 12 bases are shared with TRBD2. The CDR3 runs 16 residues. The ends lost 5 bases at V and 3 bases at J; junction bases unmatched: 8. Germline CDR1 is SGHVS and CDR2 is FNYEAQ. The CDR3 DNA reads as TGTGCCAGCAGCGGATCGACTAGCGGGAGAGTCTACGAGCAGTACTTC. Translation: CASSGSTSGRVYEQYF.

The chain couples TRBV28 to TRBJ2-7; D perhaps matches TRBD2 (6 bases). The CDR3 consists of 14 residues. Germline V gene sequence: CDR1 MDHEN, CDR2 SYDVKM. V lost 2 bases and J lost 3, with 11 bases in between. Here the CDR3 reads CASSLGGTFYEQYF. The CDR3 DNA reads TGTGCCAGCAGTTTAGGCGGGACCTTCTACGAGCAGTACTTC.

V and J are TRBV4-3 and TRBJ2-4; D unclear. Germline V gene lookup returns CDR1 LGHNA and CDR2 YSLEER. The CDR3 has 12 residues. V lost 0 bases, J lost 12 bases, and 9 bases lay in between. For the CDR3, the DNA is TGCGCCAGCAGCCAAGATGGGGTCTCTCAGTACTTC. Translation gives CASSQDGVSQYF.

The chain couples TRBV30 to TRBJ2-1; no reliable D call. Trimming cost V 2 bases and J 8 bases, with 7 bases left between them. The germline V gene encodes CDR1 GTSNPN and CDR2 SVGIG (reference sequence). This CDR3 has 11 amino acids. The chain's CDR3 is CAWSWTDEQFF. CDR3 bases: TGTGCCTGGAGTTGGACGGATGAGCAGTTCTTC.

This chain uses TRBV6-4 with TRBJ2-3; 8 nucleotides agree with TRBD1. The CDR3 covers 15 residues. Germline loops: CDR1 MRHNA, CDR2 SNTAGT. V lost 6 bases to trimming and J lost 2 bases; unmatched junction nucleotides: 7. The CDR3: CASRKTGAVTDTQYF. The DNA of the CDR3 is TGTGCCAGCAGAAAGACAGGGGCCGTCACAGATACGCAGTATTTT.

The rearrangement links TRBV6-4 to TRBJ2-1, with D possibly TRBD2 on 7 matching bases. The germline V gene has CDR1 MRHNA and CDR2 SNTAGT. The CDR3 totals 15 residues. V was trimmed by 3 bases and J by 4 bases, leaving 13 bases between them. This CDR3 is CASSEEGGNYNEQFF. In nucleotides, the CDR3 is TGTGCCAGCAGTGAAGAGGGGGGGAATTACAATGAGCAGTTCTTC.

This clone has a handful of counts. This sequence joins TRBV19 and TRBJ2-3, with D perhaps matching TRBD2 (5 bases). This CDR3 comprises 14 residues. The V gene's germline CDR1 is LNHDA and CDR2 SQIVND (reference sequence). The V end lost 9 bases, the J end lost 0 bases, and 13 bases lay between the germline ends. The CDR3 nucleotides read TGTGCCAGCACCGGGGTCCATAGCACAGATACGCAGTATTTT. It is translated as CASTGVHSTDTQYF.

J is TRBJ2-7 and V is TRBV5-1; possible D gene TRBD1, 6 bases. The CDR3 is 12 residues long. The germline V gene has CDR1 SGHRS and CDR2 YFSETQ. Trimming pared 3 bases from V and 8 bases from J, leaving 12 bases between. CDR3 residues: CASSSEDRQQYF. CDR3 DNA: TGCGCCAGCAGCTCAGAGGACAGACAGCAGTACTTC.